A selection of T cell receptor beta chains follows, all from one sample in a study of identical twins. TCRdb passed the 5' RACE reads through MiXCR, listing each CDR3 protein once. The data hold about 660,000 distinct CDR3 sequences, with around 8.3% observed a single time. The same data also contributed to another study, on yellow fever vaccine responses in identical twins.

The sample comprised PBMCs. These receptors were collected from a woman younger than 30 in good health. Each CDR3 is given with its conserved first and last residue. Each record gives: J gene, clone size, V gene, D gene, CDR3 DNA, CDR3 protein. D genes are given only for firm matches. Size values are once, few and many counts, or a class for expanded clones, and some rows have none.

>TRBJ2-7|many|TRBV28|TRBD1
TGTGCCAGCAGTTTACCCCGGTCCGGGACAGCCTCCTACGAGCAGTACTTC
CASSLPRSGTASYEQYF
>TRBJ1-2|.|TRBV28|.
TGTGCCAGCAAGGCGGGGGGAGGCGGCTACACCTTC
CASKAGGGGYTF
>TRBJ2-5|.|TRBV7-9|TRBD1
TGTGCCAGCAGCAAACCGACAGGGGAACAAGAGACCCAGTACTTC
CASSKPTGEQETQYF
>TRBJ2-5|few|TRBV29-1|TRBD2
TGCAGCGTTGAAGGACCGGGAGGGGCCCAAGAGACCCAGTACTTC
CSVEGPGGAQETQYF
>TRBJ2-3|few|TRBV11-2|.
TGTGCCAGCAGCTCCGGGGCCCTCTCTATCACAGATACGCAGTATTTT
CASSSGALSITDTQYF
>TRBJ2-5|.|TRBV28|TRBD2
TGTGCCAGCAGTGAGCGGGAGAGGGTAGTTGGAGAGACCCAGTACTTC
CASSERERVVGETQYF
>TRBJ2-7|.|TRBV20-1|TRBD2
TGCAGTGCTAGGTCCCCGGTACGCGGGAGTTCTTACGAGCAGTACTTC
CSARSPVRGSSYEQYF
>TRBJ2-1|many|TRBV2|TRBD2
TGTGCCAGCGGGCTAAGACTAGCGAGTGAGCAGTTCTTC
CASGLRLASEQFF
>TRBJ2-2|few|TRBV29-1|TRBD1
TGCAGCGTAGACAGGGGGCCAACCGGGGAGCTGTTTTTT
CSVDRGPTGELFF
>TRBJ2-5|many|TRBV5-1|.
TGCGCCAGCAGCCTTACTCGAGGCAGCCCGGAGACCCAGTACTTC
CASSLTRGSPETQYF
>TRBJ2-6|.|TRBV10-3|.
TGTGCCATCAGTGTAAGAGTGCTGCAGGGGAGCTCTGGGGCCAACGTCCTGACTTTC
CAISVRVLQGSSGANVLTF
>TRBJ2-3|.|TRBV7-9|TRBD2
TGTGCCAGCAGCCCGGGGGCGGGGGGGCCCCGCACAGATACGCAGTATTTT
CASSPGAGGPRTDTQYF
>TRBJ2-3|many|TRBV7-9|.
TGTGCCAGCAGCGTGAAGCGGGCCACAGATACGCAGTATTTT
CASSVKRATDTQYF
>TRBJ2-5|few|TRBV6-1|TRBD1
TGTGCCAGCAGTGTACAGGGGTTCCAAGAGACCCAGTACTTC
CASSVQGFQETQYF
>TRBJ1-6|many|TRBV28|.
TGTGCCAGCAGTTTATTGGGCAGGGATTCACCCCTCCACTTT
CASSLLGRDSPLHF
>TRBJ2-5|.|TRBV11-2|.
TGTGCCAGCAGCTTAGGGGGGGACCCTCAAGAGACCCAGTACTTC
CASSLGGDPQETQYF
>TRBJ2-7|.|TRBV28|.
TGTGCCAGCAGTTCCCCGACAGACTCCTACGAGCAGTACTTC
CASSSPTDSYEQYF
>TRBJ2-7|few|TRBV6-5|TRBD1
TGTGCCAGCAGTTTGGGACAGGGGGTCGTCGAGCAGTACTTC
CASSLGQGVVEQYF
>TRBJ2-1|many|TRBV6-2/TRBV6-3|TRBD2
TGTGCCAGCGGACCTAGCGGGAGTTACAATGAGCAGTTCTTC
CASGPSGSYNEQFF
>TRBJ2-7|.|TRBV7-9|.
TGTGCCAGCGGCTCCGATTTCCCCTGCGAGCAGTACTTC
CASGSDFPCEQYF
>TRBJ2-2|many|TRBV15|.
TGTGCCACCAGCAGAGGGCGGGCGGGATTCACCGGGGAGCTGTTTTTT
CATSRGRAGFTGELFF
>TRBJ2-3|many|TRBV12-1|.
TGTGCCAGCAGCTTAGAAAGCGGAGGCACAGATACGCAGTATTTT
CASSLESGGTDTQYF
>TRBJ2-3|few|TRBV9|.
TGTGCCAGCAGCGTGCTAGGGACCTCTAAGGGGACAGATACGCAGTATTTT
CASSVLGTSKGTDTQYF
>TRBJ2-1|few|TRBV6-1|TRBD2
TGTGCCAGCCAAAACCTAGCGGGAGGGTTAGATGAGCAGTTCTTC
CASQNLAGGLDEQFF
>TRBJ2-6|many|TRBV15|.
TGTGCCACCAGCAGAGAGGGGGACTCTGGGGCCAACGTCCTGACTTTC
CATSREGDSGANVLTF
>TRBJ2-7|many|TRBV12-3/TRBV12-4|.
TGTGCCAGCAACACAGGCCTCTACGAGCAGTACTTC
CASNTGLYEQYF
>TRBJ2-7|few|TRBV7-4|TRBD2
TGTGCCAGCACCCAAGTTGTGGAACTAGCGGGTACCGACGAGCAGTACTTC
CASTQVVELAGTDEQYF
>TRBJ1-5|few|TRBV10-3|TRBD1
TGTGCCATCAGTGAGTCAGGCAGGGGGCTGCAGCCCCAGCATTTT
CAISESGRGLQPQHF
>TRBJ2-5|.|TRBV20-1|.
TGCAGTGCTCCTCTAACGGAGAGTAAGAAGACCCAGTACTTC
CSAPLTESKKTQYF
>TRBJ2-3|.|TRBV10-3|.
TGTGCCATCACCATGACAGACACAGATACGCAGTATTTT
CAITMTDTDTQYF
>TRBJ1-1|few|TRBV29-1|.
TGCAGCGTTTTCGGGGGAGAAGCTTTCTTT
CSVFGGEAFF
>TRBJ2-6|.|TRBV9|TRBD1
TGTGCCAGCAGCGCCTCCCCTTGGAGGGGGACAGGTCCTGACGTCCTGACTTTC
CASSASPWRGTGPDVLTF
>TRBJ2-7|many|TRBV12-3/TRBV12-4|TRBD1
TGTGCCAGCAGCCTCACAGGGGGTACATCGAACGAGCAGTACTTC
CASSLTGGTSNEQYF
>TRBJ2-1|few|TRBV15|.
TGTGCCACCAGCAGAGATACGCTAGGCGGGGGCCTCAATGAGCAGTTCTTC
CATSRDTLGGGLNEQFF
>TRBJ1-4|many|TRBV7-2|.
TGTGCCAGCAGCTTCCGGGGGGGGTCTAATGAAAAACTGTTTTTT
CASSFRGGSNEKLFF
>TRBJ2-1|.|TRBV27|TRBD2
TGTGCCAGCAGGGAAGGACTAGCGGGTTCTTGGGGGGAGCAGTTCTTC
CASREGLAGSWGEQFF
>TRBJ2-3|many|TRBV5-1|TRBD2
TGCGCCAGCAGCTTGTTGGCTAGCGGGGGGTCAGATACGCAGTATTTT
CASSLLASGGSDTQYF